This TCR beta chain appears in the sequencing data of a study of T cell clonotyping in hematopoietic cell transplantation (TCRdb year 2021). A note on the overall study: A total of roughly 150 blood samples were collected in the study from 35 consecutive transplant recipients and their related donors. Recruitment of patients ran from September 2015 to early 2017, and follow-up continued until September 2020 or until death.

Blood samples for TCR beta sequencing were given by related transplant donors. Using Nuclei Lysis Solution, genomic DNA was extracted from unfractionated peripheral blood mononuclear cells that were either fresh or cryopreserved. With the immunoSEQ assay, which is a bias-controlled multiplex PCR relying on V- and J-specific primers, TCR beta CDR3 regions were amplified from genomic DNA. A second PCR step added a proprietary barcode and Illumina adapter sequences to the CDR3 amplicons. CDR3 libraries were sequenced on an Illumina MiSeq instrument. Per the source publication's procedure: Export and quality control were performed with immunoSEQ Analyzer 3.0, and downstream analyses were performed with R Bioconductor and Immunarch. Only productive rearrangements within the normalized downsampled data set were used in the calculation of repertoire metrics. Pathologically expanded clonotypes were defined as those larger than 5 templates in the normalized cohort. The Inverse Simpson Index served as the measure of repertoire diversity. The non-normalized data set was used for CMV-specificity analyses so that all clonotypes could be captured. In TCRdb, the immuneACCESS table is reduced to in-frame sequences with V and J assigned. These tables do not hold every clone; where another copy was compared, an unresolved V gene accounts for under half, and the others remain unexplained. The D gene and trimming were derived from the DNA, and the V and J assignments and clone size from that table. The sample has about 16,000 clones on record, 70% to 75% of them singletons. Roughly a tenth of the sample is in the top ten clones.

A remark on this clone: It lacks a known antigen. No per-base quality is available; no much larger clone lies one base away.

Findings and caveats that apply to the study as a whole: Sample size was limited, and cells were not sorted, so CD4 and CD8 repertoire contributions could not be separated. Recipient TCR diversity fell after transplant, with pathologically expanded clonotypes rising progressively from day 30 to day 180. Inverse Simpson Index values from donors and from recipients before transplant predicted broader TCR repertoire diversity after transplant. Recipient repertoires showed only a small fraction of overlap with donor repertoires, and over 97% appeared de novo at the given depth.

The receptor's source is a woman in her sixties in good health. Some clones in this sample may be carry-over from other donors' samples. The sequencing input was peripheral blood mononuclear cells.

The CDR3 in this case is CASSETLGPDTQYF. The DNA sequence reads TGTGCCAGCAGCGAGACATTGGGCCCAGATACGCAGTATTTT. Here the chain combines TRBV9 and TRBJ2-3; a confident D gene designation cannot be given. The junction shows trimming of 3 bases on V and 4 bases on J, plus 12 bases between the germline ends. Including the terminal cysteine and phenylalanine, the CDR3 comprises 14 residues. Only CDR3 DNA is held: 42 bases, read in frame from base 1. Reading the germline V gene gives CDR1 SGDLS and CDR2 YYNGEE.